This TCR beta chain was identified during a study of T cell responses to AZD1222 COVID-19 vaccine. CDR1 is SGHDT, CDR2 YYEEEE, per germline. The CDR3 contains 14 residues. V was cut by 2 bases and J by 5 bases, with 12 bases left in between. Generated by immunoSEQ multiplex PCR, the TCRdb table keeps only in-frame clones and is missing some. The sample includes 180,000 or so clones, 90% to 95% seen only once; the top ten take under 2%. The source of this sequence is an adult who received the AZD1222 COVID-19 vaccine. Sequenced here: peripheral blood, sampled 28 days after the second AZD1222 dose. This chain uses TRBV5-6 with TRBJ2-3; no clear D gene. As DNA, the CDR3 is TGTGCCAGCAGCTTTTTCTCCCTAGGAGATACGCAGTATTTT. It yields the protein CASSFFSLGDTQYF.